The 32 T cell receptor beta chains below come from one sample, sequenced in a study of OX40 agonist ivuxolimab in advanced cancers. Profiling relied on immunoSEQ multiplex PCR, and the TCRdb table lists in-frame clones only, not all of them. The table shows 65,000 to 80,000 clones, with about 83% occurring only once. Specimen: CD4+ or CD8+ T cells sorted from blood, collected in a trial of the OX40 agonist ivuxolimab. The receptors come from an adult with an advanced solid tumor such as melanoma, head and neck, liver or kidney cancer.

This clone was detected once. CDR3 DNA sequence: TGTGCCAGCAGACAGGGGGGGAATAATTCACCCCTCCACTTT. The encoded protein is CASRQGGNNSPLHF. The chain combines TRBV6-9 with TRBJ1-6; 8 nucleotides line up with TRBD1. V dropped 6 bases and J dropped 5; count of bases not matched to a gene: 3. The CDR3 is 14 residues long. Germline CDR1 is MNHGY and CDR2 is SVAAGI.

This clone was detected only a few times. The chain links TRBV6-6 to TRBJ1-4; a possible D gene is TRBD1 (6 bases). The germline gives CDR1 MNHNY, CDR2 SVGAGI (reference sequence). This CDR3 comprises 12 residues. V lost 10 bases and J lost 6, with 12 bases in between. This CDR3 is CATRGGDEKLFF. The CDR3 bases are TGTGCCACCAGGGGAGGAGATGAAAAACTGTTTTTT.

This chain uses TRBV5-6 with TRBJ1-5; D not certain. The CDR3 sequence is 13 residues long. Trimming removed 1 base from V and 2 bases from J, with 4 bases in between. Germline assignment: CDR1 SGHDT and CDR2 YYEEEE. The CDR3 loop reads CASSLLGNQPQHF. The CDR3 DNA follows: TGTGCCAGCAGCTTGTTAGGCAATCAGCCCCAGCATTTT.

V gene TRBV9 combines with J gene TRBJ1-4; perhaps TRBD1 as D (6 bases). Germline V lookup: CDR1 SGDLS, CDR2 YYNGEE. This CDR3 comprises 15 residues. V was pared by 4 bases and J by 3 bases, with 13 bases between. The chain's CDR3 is CASSFQTGSNEKLFF. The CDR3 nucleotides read TGTGCCAGCAGCTTCCAGACAGGTTCTAATGAAAAACTGTTTTTT.

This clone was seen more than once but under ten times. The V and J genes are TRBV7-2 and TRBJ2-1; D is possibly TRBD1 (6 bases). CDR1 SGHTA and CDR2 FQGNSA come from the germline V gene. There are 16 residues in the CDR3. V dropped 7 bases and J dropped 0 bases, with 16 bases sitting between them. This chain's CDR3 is CASTGQSGYSYNEQFF. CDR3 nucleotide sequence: TGTGCCAGCACCGGACAGTCGGGATACTCCTACAATGAGCAGTTCTTC.

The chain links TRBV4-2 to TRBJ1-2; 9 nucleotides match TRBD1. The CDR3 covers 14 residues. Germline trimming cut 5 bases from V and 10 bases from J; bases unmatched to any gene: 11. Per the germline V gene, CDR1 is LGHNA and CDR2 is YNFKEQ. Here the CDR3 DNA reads TGTGCCAGCAGCGTCGGTGGGACAGGGTTTGTCTACACCTTC. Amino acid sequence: CASSVGGTGFVYTF.

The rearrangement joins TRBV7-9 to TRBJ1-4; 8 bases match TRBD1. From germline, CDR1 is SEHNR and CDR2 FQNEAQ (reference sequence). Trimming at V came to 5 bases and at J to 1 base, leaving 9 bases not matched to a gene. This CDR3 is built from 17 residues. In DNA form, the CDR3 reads TGTGCCAGCAGCAAGGGGGCTGGGACAGGAACTAATGAAAAACTGTTTTTT. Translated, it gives CASSKGAGTGTNEKLFF.

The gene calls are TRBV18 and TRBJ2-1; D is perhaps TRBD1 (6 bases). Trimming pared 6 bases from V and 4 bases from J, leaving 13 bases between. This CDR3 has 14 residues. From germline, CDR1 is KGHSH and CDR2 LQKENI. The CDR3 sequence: CASSWDTLYNEQFF. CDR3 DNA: TGTGCCAGCTCCTGGGACACCCTGTACAATGAGCAGTTCTTC.

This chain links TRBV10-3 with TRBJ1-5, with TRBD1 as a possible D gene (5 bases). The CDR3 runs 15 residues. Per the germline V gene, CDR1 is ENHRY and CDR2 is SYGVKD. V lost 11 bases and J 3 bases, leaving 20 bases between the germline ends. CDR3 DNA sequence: TGTGCCGCCCAAAGCTCCAGGGATGACAATCAGCCCCAGCATTTT. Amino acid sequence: CAAQSSRDDNQPQHF.

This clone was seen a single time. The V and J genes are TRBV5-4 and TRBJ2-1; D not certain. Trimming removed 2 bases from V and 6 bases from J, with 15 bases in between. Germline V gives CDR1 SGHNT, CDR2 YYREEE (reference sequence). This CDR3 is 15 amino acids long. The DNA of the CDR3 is TGTGCCAGCAGCTTTGCGGCCGCCCTGGGCAATGAGCAGTTCTTC. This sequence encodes CASSFAAALGNEQFF.

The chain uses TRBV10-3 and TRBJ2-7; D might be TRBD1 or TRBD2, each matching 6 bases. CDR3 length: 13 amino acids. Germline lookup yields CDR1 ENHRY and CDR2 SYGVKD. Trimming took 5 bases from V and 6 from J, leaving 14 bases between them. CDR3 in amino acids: CAISKGGPGEQYF. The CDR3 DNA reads TGTGCCATCAGTAAAGGGGGGCCAGGCGAGCAGTACTTC.

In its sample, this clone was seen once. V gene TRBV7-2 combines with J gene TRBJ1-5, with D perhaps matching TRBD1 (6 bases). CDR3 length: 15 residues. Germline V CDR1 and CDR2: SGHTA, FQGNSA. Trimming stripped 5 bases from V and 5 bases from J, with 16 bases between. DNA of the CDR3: TGTGCCAGCAGCCCCGAGGGGGGGCCCTATCAGCCCCAGCATTTT. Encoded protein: CASSPEGGPYQPQHF.

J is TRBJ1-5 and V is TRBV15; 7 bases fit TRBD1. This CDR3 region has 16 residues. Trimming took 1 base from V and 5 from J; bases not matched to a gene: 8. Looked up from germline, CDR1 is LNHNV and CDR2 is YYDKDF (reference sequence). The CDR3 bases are TGTGCCACCAGCAGAGTCGGGACAGTCAATTATCAGCCCCAGCATTTT. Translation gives CATSRVGTVNYQPQHF.

The CDR3 is CASSPSGLGGAVDTQYF. CDR3 nucleotide sequence: TGTGCCAGCAGCCCCTCGGGACTAGGGGGAGCGGTAGATACGCAGTATTTT. The V and J genes are TRBV7-2 and TRBJ2-3, with 8 bases fitting TRBD2. Germline V gene data show CDR1 as SGHTA and CDR2 as FQGNSA. The CDR3 has 17 amino acids. Unmatched junction bases numbered 15, after V lost 5 bases and J lost 5 bases.

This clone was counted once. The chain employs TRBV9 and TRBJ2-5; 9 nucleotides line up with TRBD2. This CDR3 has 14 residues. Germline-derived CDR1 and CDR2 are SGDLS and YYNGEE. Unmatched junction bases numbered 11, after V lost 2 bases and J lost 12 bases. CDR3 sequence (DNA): TGTGCCAGCAGCGTTTTGTCGCGGGGGGGATCCGAGTACTTC. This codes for CASSVLSRGGSEYF.

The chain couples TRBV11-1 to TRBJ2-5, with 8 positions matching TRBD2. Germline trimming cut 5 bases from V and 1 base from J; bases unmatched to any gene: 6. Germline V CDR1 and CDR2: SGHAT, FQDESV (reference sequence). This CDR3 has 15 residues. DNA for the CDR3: TGTGCCAGCAGCCCCAAACGGGGGGGCCAAGAGACCCAGTACTTC. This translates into CASSPKRGGQETQYF.

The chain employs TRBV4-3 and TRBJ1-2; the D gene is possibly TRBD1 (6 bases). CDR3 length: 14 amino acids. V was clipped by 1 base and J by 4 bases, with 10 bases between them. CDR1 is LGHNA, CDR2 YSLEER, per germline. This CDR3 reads CASSQAGTSYGYTF. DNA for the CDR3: TGCGCCAGCAGCCAAGCCGGGACAAGCTATGGCTACACCTTC.

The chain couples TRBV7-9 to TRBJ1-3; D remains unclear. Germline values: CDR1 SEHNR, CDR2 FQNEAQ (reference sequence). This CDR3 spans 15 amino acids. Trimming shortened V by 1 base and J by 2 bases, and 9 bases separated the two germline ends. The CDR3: CASSLGTQTGNTIYF. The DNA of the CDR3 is TGTGCCAGCAGCTTAGGGACTCAAACTGGAAACACCATATATTTT.

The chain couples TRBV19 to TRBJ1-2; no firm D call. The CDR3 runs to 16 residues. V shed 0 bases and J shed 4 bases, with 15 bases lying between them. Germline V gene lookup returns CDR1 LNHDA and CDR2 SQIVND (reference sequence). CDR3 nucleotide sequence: TGTGCCAGTAGTATAGATTCGGAGGTCACCGTCTATGGCTACACCTTC. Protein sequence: CASSIDSEVTVYGYTF.

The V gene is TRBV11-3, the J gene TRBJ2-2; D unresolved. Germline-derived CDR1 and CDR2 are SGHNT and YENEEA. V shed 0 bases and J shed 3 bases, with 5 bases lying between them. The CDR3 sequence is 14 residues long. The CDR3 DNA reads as TGTGCCAGCAGCTTAGATTGGGACACCGGGGAGCTGTTTTTT. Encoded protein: CASSLDWDTGELFF.

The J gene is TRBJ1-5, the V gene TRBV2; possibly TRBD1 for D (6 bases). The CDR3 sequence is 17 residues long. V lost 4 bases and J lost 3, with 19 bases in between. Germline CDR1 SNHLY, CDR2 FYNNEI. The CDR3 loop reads CASSGTLTGYNNQPQHF. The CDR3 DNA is TGTGCCAGCAGTGGGACTTTGACAGGCTATAACAATCAGCCCCAGCATTTT.

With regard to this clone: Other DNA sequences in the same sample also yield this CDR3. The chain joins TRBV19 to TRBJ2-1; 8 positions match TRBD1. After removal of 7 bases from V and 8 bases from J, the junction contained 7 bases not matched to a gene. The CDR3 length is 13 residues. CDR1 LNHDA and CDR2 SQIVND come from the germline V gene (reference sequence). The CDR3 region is CASTRQGRHEQFF. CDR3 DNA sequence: TGTGCCAGTACGCGACAGGGGAGGCATGAGCAGTTCTTC.

The CDR3 region has the DNA TGTGCCAGCAGCGGGTCGGTCGTGGGGTATTCACCCCTCCACTTT. It is translated as CASSGSVVGYSPLHF. V and J are TRBV11-2 and TRBJ1-6; D uncertain. Trimming removed 5 bases from V and 8 bases from J, with 16 bases in between. CDR3 length: 15 amino acids. Germline values: CDR1 SGHAT, CDR2 FQNNGV.

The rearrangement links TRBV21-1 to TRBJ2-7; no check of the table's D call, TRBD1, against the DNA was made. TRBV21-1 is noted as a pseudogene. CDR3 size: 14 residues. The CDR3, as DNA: TGTGCCAGCAGCAAAATCACCCTCAGGGACGAGCAGTACTTC. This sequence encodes CASSKITLRDEQYF.

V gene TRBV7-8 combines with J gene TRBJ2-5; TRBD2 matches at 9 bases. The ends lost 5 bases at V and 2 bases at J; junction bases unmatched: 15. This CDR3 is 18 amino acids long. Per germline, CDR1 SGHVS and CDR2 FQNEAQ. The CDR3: CASSPSGGQRFSQETQYF. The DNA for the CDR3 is TGTGCCAGCAGCCCAAGCGGGGGGCAAAGATTTTCTCAAGAGACCCAGTACTTC. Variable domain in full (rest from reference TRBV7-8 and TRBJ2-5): GAGVSQSPRYKVAKRGQDVALRCDPISGHVSLFWYQQALGQGPEFLTYFQNEAQLDKSGLPSDRFFAERPEGSVSTLKIQRTQQEDSAVYLCASSPSGGQRFSQETQYFGPGTRLLVL.

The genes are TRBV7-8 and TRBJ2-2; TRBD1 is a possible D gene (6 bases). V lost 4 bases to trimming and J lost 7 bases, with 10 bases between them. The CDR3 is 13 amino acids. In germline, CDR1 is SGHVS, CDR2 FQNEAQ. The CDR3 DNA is TGTGCCAGCAGCTCCGGCAGGGGCGGGGAGCTGTTTTTT. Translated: CASSSGRGGELFF.

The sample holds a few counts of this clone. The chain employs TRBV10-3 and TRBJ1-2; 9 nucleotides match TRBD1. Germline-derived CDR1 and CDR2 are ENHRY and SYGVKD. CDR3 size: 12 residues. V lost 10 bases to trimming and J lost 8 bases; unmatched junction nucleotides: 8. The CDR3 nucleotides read TGTGCCACCCGGGGACAGGGTGCCGGCTACACCTTC. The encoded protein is CATRGQGAGYTF.

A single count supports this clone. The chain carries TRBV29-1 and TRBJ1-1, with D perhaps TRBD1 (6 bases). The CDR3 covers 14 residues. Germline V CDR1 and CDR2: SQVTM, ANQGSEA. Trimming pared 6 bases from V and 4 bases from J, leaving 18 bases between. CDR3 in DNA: TGCAGCGTGTCGCCCAGGGGATTAGGCACTGAAGCTTTCTTT. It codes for CSVSPRGLGTEAFF.

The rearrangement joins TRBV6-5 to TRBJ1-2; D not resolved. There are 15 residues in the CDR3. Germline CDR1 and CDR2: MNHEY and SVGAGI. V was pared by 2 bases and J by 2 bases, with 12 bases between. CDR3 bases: TGTGCCAGCAGTTACGATCGACAACCAAACTATGGCTACACCTTC. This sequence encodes CASSYDRQPNYGYTF.

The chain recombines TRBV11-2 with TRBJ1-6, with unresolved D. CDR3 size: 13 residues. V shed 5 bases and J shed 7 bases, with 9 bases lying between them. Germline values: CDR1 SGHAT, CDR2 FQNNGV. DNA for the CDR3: TGTGCCAGCAGCCCCACCAGAAATTCACCCCTCCACTTT. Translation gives CASSPTRNSPLHF.

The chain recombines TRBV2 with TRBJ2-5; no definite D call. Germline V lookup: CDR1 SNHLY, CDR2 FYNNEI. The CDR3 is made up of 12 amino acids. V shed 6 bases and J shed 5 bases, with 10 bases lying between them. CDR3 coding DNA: TGTGCCAGCAGGGTAGCCGTGGAGACCCAGTACTTC. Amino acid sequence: CASRVAVETQYF.

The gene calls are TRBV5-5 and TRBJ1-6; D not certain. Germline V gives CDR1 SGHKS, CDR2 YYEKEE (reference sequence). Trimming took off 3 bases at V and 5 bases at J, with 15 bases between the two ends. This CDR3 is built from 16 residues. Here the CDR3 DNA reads TGTGCCAGCAGCTATCGAGCGGGGAGCAATAATTCACCCCTCCACTTT. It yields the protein CASSYRAGSNNSPLHF.